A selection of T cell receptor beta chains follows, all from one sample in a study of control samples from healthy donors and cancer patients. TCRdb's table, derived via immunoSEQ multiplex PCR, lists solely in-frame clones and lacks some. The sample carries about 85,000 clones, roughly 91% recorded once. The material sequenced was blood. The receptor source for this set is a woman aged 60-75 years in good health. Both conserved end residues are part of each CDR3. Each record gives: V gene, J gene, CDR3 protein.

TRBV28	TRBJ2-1	CASSLVAGNHNEQFF
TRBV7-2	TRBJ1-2	CASSFGQGINYGYTF
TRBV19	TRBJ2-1	CASSIEGLPGEQFF
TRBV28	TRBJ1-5	CASSQTGEGNQPQHF
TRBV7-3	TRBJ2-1	CASSLSGTTNNEQFF
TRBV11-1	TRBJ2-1	CASSTSSNEQFF
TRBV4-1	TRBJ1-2	CASSQGTGGPYGYTF
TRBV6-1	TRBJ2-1	CASSEIDRGYNEQFF
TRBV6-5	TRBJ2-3	CASRRIGDTDTQYF
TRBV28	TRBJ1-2	CASSTGGDYGYTF
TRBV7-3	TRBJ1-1	CASSPMSLVPEAFF
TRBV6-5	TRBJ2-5	CASTTPGVQETQYF
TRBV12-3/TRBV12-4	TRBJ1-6	CASTGQENSPLHF
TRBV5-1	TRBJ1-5	CASSWGPGQPQHF
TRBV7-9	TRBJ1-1	CASSLGGQRQNTEAFF
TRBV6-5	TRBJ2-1	CASSYIAGGGNEQFF
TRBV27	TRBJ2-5	CASRPRGGPGWTQYF
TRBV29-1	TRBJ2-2	CSGLGVTGELFF
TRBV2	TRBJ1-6	CASNGGSALKPLHF
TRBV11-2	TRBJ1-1	CASSLEGTGFGMAFF
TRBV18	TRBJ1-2	CASSSDRGSTF
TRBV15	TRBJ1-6	CATSRDPASNSPLHF
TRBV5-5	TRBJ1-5	CASSPQGTSNQPQHF
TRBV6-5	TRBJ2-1	CASRAGVAYNEQFF
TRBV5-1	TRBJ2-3	CASSLLRGGVTDTQYF
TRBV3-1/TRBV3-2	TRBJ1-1	CASSQGIGTEAFF
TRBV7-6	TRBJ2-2	CASSLDPAGELFF
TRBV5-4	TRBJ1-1	CASSLVGQGTTEAFF
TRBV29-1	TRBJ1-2	CSVAPVGSGDYGYTF
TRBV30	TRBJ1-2	CASHQGRGADSNGYTF
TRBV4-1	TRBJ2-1	CASSQWAGGNEQFF
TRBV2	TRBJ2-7	CASSERDYEQYF
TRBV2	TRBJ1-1	CASSVGSRNTEAFF
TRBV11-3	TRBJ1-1	CASTFDTNTEAFF
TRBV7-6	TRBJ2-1	CASSLALAGGPGNEQFF
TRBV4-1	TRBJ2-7	CASGRTGGIPYEQYF
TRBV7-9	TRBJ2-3	CASSLASGGVDTQYF
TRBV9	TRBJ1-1	CASSPLMQGLAFF
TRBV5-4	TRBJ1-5	CASSFGGNQPQHF
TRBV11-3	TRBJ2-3	CASSQQTSSTSTDTQYF
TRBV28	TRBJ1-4	CASRSHPGSNEKLFF
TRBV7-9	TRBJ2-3	CASSRPAGAGGGTQYF
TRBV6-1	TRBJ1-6	CASSDKALGGTSPLHF
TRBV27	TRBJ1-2	CASSLSVGAVYGYTF
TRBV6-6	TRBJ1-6	CASSYVGLDSPLHF
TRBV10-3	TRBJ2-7	CAISEGTSFYEQYF
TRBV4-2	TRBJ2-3	CASSQAAGGWDTQYF
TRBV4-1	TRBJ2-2	CASSQDGVGHTGELFF
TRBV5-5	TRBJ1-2	CASSLEGVKGYGYTF
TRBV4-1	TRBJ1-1	CASSQPFGRGTDTEAFF
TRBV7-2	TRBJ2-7	CASSLVASVDGEQYF